Listed below are T cell receptor beta chains from one sample, sequenced in a study of brain T cells in children with intractable seizures. Clones were sequenced by immunoSEQ multiplex PCR, and TCRdb holds only the in-frame ones, with some missing. The data show under 400,000 clones, with roughly 93% seen just once and roughly 5.8% held by the top ten. Sequencing was performed on peripheral blood, taken 4 to 6 months after surgery. The origin of the receptors is a boy younger than two with tuberous sclerosis and intractable seizures. Both conserved end residues are part of each CDR3. D genes are given only for firm matches. Clone size is stated in some rows and not others, as once, few, many or a class when expanded.

d_gene | abundance | j_gene | v_gene | CDR3aa | CDR3nt
NA | NA | TRBJ1-1 | TRBV18 | CASSPSPGARTEAFF | TGTGCCAGCTCACCATCGCCGGGGGCGCGGACTGAAGCTTTCTTT
NA | NA | TRBJ2-3 | TRBV13 | CASSYRDTQYF | TGTGCCAGCAGCTACAGGGATACGCAGTATTTT
TRBD1 | NA | TRBJ2-2 | TRBV29-1 | CSVLQGAGELFF | TGCAGCGTGCTACAGGGGGCCGGGGAGCTGTTTTTT
TRBD2 | NA | TRBJ2-7 | TRBV3-1/TRBV3-2 | CASSQDKWIEGLAGDEQYF | TGTGCCAGCAGCCAAGATAAATGGATCGAGGGACTAGCGGGAGACGAGCAGTACTTC
NA | few | TRBJ1-5 | TRBV27 | CASSLYSDQGEPQHF | TGTGCCAGCAGTTTATATTCAGATCAGGGTGAGCCCCAGCATTTT
NA | NA | TRBJ2-1 | TRBV19 | CASNSVGGNEQFF | TGTGCCAGTAACTCCGTCGGGGGTAATGAGCAGTTCTTC
NA | NA | TRBJ2-1 | TRBV7-3 | CASSFGRISSYNEQFF | TGTGCCAGCAGCTTTGGGAGGATCAGCTCCTACAATGAGCAGTTCTTC
NA | NA | TRBJ2-7 | TRBV6-5 | CASSLGRSSYEQYF | TGTGCCAGCAGCCTAGGACGGAGCTCCTACGAGCAGTACTTC
NA | NA | TRBJ1-2 | TRBV6-5 | CASRTEHGYTF | TGTGCCAGCCGGACGGAGCATGGCTACACCTTC
NA | NA | TRBJ1-2 | TRBV13 | CASSRASNYGYTF | TGTGCCAGCAGCCGAGCATCTAACTATGGCTACACCTTC
NA | NA | TRBJ2-3 | TRBV6-2/TRBV6-3 | CASSYQGTLGADQDTQYF | TGTGCCAGCAGTTACCAGGGGACCCTGGGAGCAGATCAAGATACGCAGTATTTT
TRBD1 | NA | TRBJ1-5 | TRBV6-5 | CASSTRTGRGQPQHF | TGTGCCAGCAGTACCCGGACAGGGAGAGGGCAGCCCCAGCATTTT
NA | NA | TRBJ1-1 | TRBV13 | CASSLDRDGTEAFF | TGTGCCAGCAGCTTAGACAGGGATGGCACTGAAGCTTTCTTT
NA | NA | TRBJ2-1 | TRBV27 | CASSLGDYNEQFF | TGTGCCAGCAGTTTAGGGGATTACAATGAGCAGTTCTTC
NA | NA | TRBJ2-7 | TRBV27 | CASSLGTPAYEQYF | TGTGCCAGCAGTTTAGGGACGCCGGCCTACGAGCAGTACTTC
NA | NA | TRBJ2-1 | TRBV5-8 | CASSLEPYVDEQFF | TGTGCCAGCAGCTTGGAGCCCTATGTCGATGAGCAGTTCTTC
NA | NA | TRBJ1-1 | TRBV12-3/TRBV12-4 | CASSFLSGAEVFF | TGTGCCAGCAGTTTCCTCTCCGGAGCTGAGGTTTTCTTT
NA | NA | TRBJ2-3 | TRBV7-2 | CASSLVVDALDTQYF | TGTGCCAGCAGCTTAGTTGTGGACGCCCTGGATACGCAGTATTTT
NA | NA | TRBJ1-5 | TRBV6-5 | CASSYFREGQPQHF | TGTGCCAGCAGTTACTTTCGGGAAGGACAGCCCCAGCATTTT
NA | NA | TRBJ2-7 | TRBV7-9 | CASSFWESGSYEQYF | TGTGCCAGCAGCTTCTGGGAGTCGGGCTCCTACGAGCAGTACTTC
NA | NA | TRBJ2-1 | TRBV5-4 | CASSRTQSSYNEQFF | TGTGCCAGCAGTCGGACCCAAAGCTCCTACAATGAGCAGTTCTTC
NA | NA | TRBJ2-2 | TRBV5-1 | CASNVGREVWSTGELFF | TGCGCCAGCAATGTAGGCAGGGAGGTTTGGAGCACCGGGGAGCTGTTTTTT
NA | NA | TRBJ1-2 | TRBV5-1 | CASSSIGEGPRSGYTF | TGCGCCAGCAGCTCAATCGGGGAGGGTCCCCGGTCTGGCTACACCTTC
NA | NA | TRBJ2-7 | TRBV27 | CASGPGGPSELYYEQYF | TGTGCCAGCGGTCCGGGCGGGCCTTCCGAATTGTACTACGAGCAGTACTTC
NA | NA | TRBJ2-7 | TRBV19 | CASSIDPYEQYF | TGTGCCAGTAGTATCGACCCTTACGAGCAGTACTTC
TRBD1 | NA | TRBJ1-1 | TRBV19 | CASTANRGLEAFF | TGTGCCAGTACCGCAAACAGGGGGCTTGAAGCTTTCTTT
NA | NA | TRBJ2-1 | TRBV27 | CASSLWGDNYNEQFF | TGTGCCAGCAGTTTATGGGGGGATAACTACAATGAGCAGTTCTTC
NA | few | TRBJ2-7 | TRBV5-5 | CASSWGSEQYF | TGTGCCAGCAGCTGGGGAAGCGAGCAGTACTTC
NA | NA | TRBJ1-4 | TRBV6-5 | CASSQYSGTNEKLFF | TGTGCCAGCAGCCAGTATTCAGGGACTAATGAAAAACTGTTTTTT
NA | NA | TRBJ1-2 | TRBV5-1 | CASSGGYGYTF | TGCGCCAGCAGCGGCGGATATGGCTACACCTTC
NA | NA | TRBJ2-1 | TRBV12-3/TRBV12-4 | CASTQGTSKQFF | TGTGCCAGCACCCAAGGGACATCTAAACAGTTCTTC
NA | NA | TRBJ2-5 | TRBV6-5 | CASSYSGETQYF | TGTGCCAGCAGTTACTCGGGGGAGACCCAGTACTTC
NA | once | TRBJ1-2 | TRBV7-9 | CASSLALGQGSRGYTF | TGTGCCAGCAGCTTAGCGCTCGGGCAGGGTTCGAGAGGCTACACCTTC
NA | NA | TRBJ2-3 | TRBV24-1 | CATSPGTSNTQYF | TGTGCCACTAGTCCTGGGACATCAAATACGCAGTATTTT
TRBD1 | NA | TRBJ1-2 | TRBV19 | CASTHSGGSHYGYTF | TGTGCCAGTACCCATTCAGGGGGCTCCCACTATGGCTACACCTTC
NA | NA | TRBJ1-1 | TRBV21-1 | CASTHRARGDTEAFF | TGTGCCAGCACCCACAGGGCCCGAGGAGACACTGAAGCTTTCTTT
NA | NA | TRBJ1-1 | TRBV5-1 | CASSLSSHMNTEAFF | TGCGCCAGCAGCCTATCGTCACACATGAACACTGAAGCTTTCTTT
NA | NA | TRBJ2-7 | TRBV6-5 | CASSSTTGEFPYEQYF | TGTGCCAGCAGTTCCACCACCGGAGAGTTTCCCTACGAGCAGTACTTC
TRBD1 | NA | TRBJ1-2 | TRBV28 | CASRRTGTGNGYTF | TGTGCCAGCAGACGGACCGGGACAGGGAATGGCTACACCTTC
NA | once | TRBJ2-7 | TRBV7-2 | CASSSAGTAISYEQYF | TGTGCCAGCAGCTCAGCCGGGACTGCGATCTCCTACGAGCAGTACTTC